These 23 T cell receptor beta chains were all obtained from the same sample, sequenced in a study of cytomegalovirus exposure and HLA in healthy donors. Primers for the PCR totalled 60 Vbeta and 13 Jbeta. Sequenced by immunoSEQ multiplex PCR; TCRdb stores in-frame clones only, minus some. The sample consists of around 180,000 clones, 81% of them appearing once. Sample: PBMCs. The receptor source for this set is a man between 18 and 35 years old in good health and CMV-seronegative.

This sequence joins TRBV2 and TRBJ2-7; 9 positions match TRBD1. Germline trimming cut 5 bases from V and 3 bases from J; bases unmatched to any gene: 8. CDR1 and CDR2 (germline): SNHLY, FYNNEI. This CDR3 spans 15 amino acids. CDR3 sequence reads: CASSTPGQGDYEQYF. In nucleotides, the CDR3 is TGTGCCAGCAGTACCCCGGGACAGGGTGACTACGAGCAGTACTTC.

The sample holds a few counts of this clone. V usage is TRBV9 and J usage is TRBJ2-3; 7 bases match TRBD2. Trimming at V came to 3 bases and at J to 6 bases, leaving 7 bases not matched to a gene. This CDR3 comprises 14 residues. The germline V gene encodes CDR1 SGDLS and CDR2 YYNGEE. The CDR3 DNA follows: TGTGCCAGCAGCGCCGGGCAGCGGGATGATACGCAGTATTTT. Translation: CASSAGQRDDTQYF. Full variable domain (missing parts from reference TRBV9 and TRBJ2-3): DSGVTQTPKHLITATGQRVTLRCSPRSGDLSVYWYQQSLDQGLQFLIQYYNGEERAKGNILERFSAQQFPDLHSELNLSSLELGDSALYFCASSAGQRDDTQYFGPGTRLTVL.

The chain carries TRBV6-4 and TRBJ2-3; 10 bases map to TRBD2. Per germline, CDR1 MRHNA and CDR2 SNTAGT. The CDR3 spans 15 residues. Trimming at V came to 2 bases and at J to 5 bases, leaving 4 bases not matched to a gene. In DNA form, the CDR3 reads TGTGCCAGCAGTGACCTAGCGGGAGTTGGAGATACGCAGTATTTT. Translating gives CASSDLAGVGDTQYF.

A remark on this clone: The junction departs from germline at one end; a sequencing error may be responsible. The chain uses TRBV7-9 and TRBJ2-7; TRBD1 matches at 7 bases. The CDR3 runs to 16 residues. Germline CDR1 and CDR2: SEHNR and FQNEAQ (reference sequence). CDR3 nucleotide sequence: TGTTCCAGCAGCTTAACGACAGGGTCTCGGAACTACGAGCAGTACTTC. Encoded protein: CSSSLTTGSRNYEQYF.

This clone was observed a handful of times. The rearrangement links TRBV4-3 to TRBJ2-7, with TRBD1 matching 10 bases. This CDR3 comprises 16 residues. The germline gives CDR1 LGHNA, CDR2 YSLEER. J was trimmed by 1 base and V by 3 bases; bases with no gene match: 6. CDR3 sequence reads: CASSHSGTGDSYEQYF. The CDR3 DNA reads as TGCGCCAGCAGCCATTCCGGGACAGGGGATTCCTACGAGCAGTACTTC.

This rearrangement joins TRBV29-1 to TRBJ2-5; 8 nucleotides agree with TRBD2. Germline values: CDR1 SQVTM, CDR2 ANQGSEA. The CDR3 length is 12 residues. Trimming took 6 bases from V and 1 from J; bases not matched to a gene: 1. CDR3 sequence (DNA): TGCAGCGTGACTAGCGTCCAAGAGACCCAGTACTTC. It encodes CSVTSVQETQYF.

This clone was picked up one time. The rearrangement joins TRBV5-4 to TRBJ2-5; unclear D gene. Per the germline V gene, CDR1 is SGHNT and CDR2 is YYREEE (reference sequence). The CDR3 is 14 residues long. V was clipped by 2 bases and J by 0 bases, with 8 bases between them. CDR3 bases: TGTGCCAGCAGCTTCGAGGTGCACCAAGAGACCCAGTACTTC. It translates to CASSFEVHQETQYF.

In its sample, this clone was seen once. The chain links TRBV12-5 to TRBJ1-2; TRBD1 matches 10 bases. The CDR3 length is 13 residues. V lost 1 base and J lost 8; bases outside the gene matches: 1. Germline CDR1 is LGHNT and CDR2 is FRNRAP. Here the CDR3 DNA reads TGTGCTAGTGGTTTGGGACAGGGGGCCGGCTACACCTTC. Protein sequence: CASGLGQGAGYTF.

The rearrangement uses TRBV19 and TRBJ1-5; D is uncertain. This CDR3 region has 12 residues. Trimming removed 7 bases from V and 4 bases from J, with 8 bases in between. Germline V gene sequence: CDR1 LNHDA, CDR2 SQIVND (reference sequence). CDR3 in amino acids: CASNILNQPQHF. As DNA, the CDR3 is TGTGCCAGTAACATCTTGAATCAGCCCCAGCATTTT.

V is TRBV6-6 and J is TRBJ2-1, with TRBD2 identical over 9 bases. Germline trimming cut 10 bases from V and 4 bases from J; bases unmatched to any gene: 5. Germline CDR1 and CDR2: MNHNY and SVGAGI (reference sequence). The CDR3 consists of 13 residues. CDR3 region: CAISSGEYNEQFF. The CDR3, as DNA: TGTGCCATTTCTAGCGGGGAGTACAATGAGCAGTTCTTC.

V is TRBV28 and J is TRBJ2-7; 9 bases line up with TRBD1. The CDR3 extends over 16 amino acids. Trimming cost V 5 bases and J 6 bases; bases outside gene matches: 14. Germline-derived CDR1 and CDR2 are MDHEN and SYDVKM. Here the CDR3 DNA reads TGTGCCAGCAGTACCCCAACAGGGGGCGCGGTTGGCGAGCAGTACTTC. Its translation is CASSTPTGGAVGEQYF.

Worth noting for this clone: The sample has other DNA sequences that encode this CDR3 too. This chain uses TRBV19 with TRBJ1-1; D ambiguous. V was trimmed by 3 bases and J by 7 bases, leaving 6 bases between them. This CDR3 has 11 amino acids. Looked up from germline, CDR1 is LNHDA and CDR2 is SQIVND (reference sequence). In DNA form, the CDR3 reads TGTGCCAGTAGTATTAGAAGTGAAGCTTTCTTT. Translating gives CASSIRSEAFF.

The chain carries TRBV19 and TRBJ2-2; a possible D gene is TRBD1 (6 bases). Trimming pared 6 bases from V and 4 bases from J, leaving 15 bases between. The CDR3 has 15 amino acids. The V gene's germline CDR1 is LNHDA and CDR2 SQIVND (reference sequence). The CDR3 sequence: CASRMGPGATGELFF. The CDR3 DNA sequence: TGTGCCAGTAGAATGGGTCCAGGGGCCACCGGGGAGCTGTTTTTT.

This chain joins TRBV4-3 and TRBJ1-2, with 10 bases identical to TRBD1. The V and J ends lost 0 bases and 12 bases, in that order; junction bases with no gene match: 10. The CDR3 sequence is 15 residues long. CDR1 is LGHNA and CDR2 is YSLEER in the germline V gene. DNA for the CDR3: TGCGCCAGCAGCCAAGATCGATGGGACAGGGGATCTGACACCTTC. This gives the protein CASSQDRWDRGSDTF.

This chain links TRBV10-3 with TRBJ1-3, with unresolved D. CDR1 and CDR2 (germline): ENHRY, SYGVKD. V lost 4 bases and J lost 0, with 13 bases in between. This CDR3 is built from 16 residues. Here the CDR3 DNA reads TGTGCCATCAGTGTTCGCGGCAGTTCCTCTGGAAACACCATATATTTT. It codes for CAISVRGSSSGNTIYF.

The CDR3 sequence is CATSIDRDYGYTF. The CDR3 DNA reads TGTGCCACCAGCATAGACAGGGACTATGGCTACACCTTC. The chain is built from TRBV15 and TRBJ1-2; 7 bases are a match to TRBD1. CDR1 and CDR2 (germline): LNHNV, YYDKDF (reference sequence). V was clipped by 4 bases and J by 3 bases; unmatched bases: 2. The CDR3 runs 13 residues.

The rearrangement joins TRBV5-1 to TRBJ1-5, with no clear D. This CDR3 contains 14 residues. Trimming left V 0 bases short and J 2 bases short, with 6 bases between. The germline V gene has CDR1 SGHRS and CDR2 YFSETQ. Here the CDR3 reads CASSLEGGNQPQHF. CDR3 DNA: TGCGCCAGCAGCTTGGAGGGAGGCAATCAGCCCCAGCATTTT.

This clone was counted only a few times. V and J are TRBV7-8 and TRBJ2-5; TRBD1 is a possible D gene (5 bases). This CDR3 comprises 17 residues. Germline assignment: CDR1 SGHVS and CDR2 FQNEAQ. V was clipped by 1 base and J by 2 bases, with 17 bases between them. The CDR3 here is CASSLGFRGARQETQYF. CDR3 coding DNA: TGTGCCAGCAGCTTAGGATTTCGTGGGGCTCGACAAGAGACCCAGTACTTC.

Here the CDR3 DNA reads TGTGCCAGCAGCCCCCGGGCCAAAAACATTCAGTACTTC. Translation gives CASSPRAKNIQYF. The chain has TRBV7-2 and TRBJ2-4; D uncertain. Germline V lookup: CDR1 SGHTA, CDR2 FQGNSA. The CDR3 sequence is 13 residues long. V lost 5 bases, J lost 1 base, and 6 bases lay in between.

The chain is built from TRBV28 and TRBJ1-2; no reliable D call. The CDR3 runs 13 residues. The germline V gene encodes CDR1 MDHEN and CDR2 SYDVKM. Trimming cost V 3 bases and J 0 bases, with 5 bases left between them. The CDR3 reads CASSFSPNYGYTF. The CDR3 DNA follows: TGTGCCAGCAGTTTCTCCCCTAACTATGGCTACACCTTC.

The chain couples TRBV11-2 to TRBJ1-1; 7 bases are a match to TRBD1. V lost 3 bases to trimming and J lost 4 bases; unmatched junction nucleotides: 14. In germline, CDR1 is SGHAT, CDR2 FQNNGV. The CDR3 runs 17 residues. This CDR3 reads CASSFSGGAGGRTEAFF. The DNA for the CDR3 is TGTGCCAGCAGCTTCTCCGGAGGGGCAGGGGGGCGCACTGAAGCTTTCTTT.

The chain joins TRBV5-1 to TRBJ1-2; D may be TRBD1 (5 bases). Between the trimmed V and J ends, which lost 1 base and 0 bases, there was a span of 10 bases. The CDR3 contains 15 residues. Germline V gene sequence: CDR1 SGHRS, CDR2 YFSETQ. CDR3 DNA sequence: TGCGCCAGCAGCTTGAGCGGGGGTTCTAACTATGGCTACACCTTC. This codes for CASSLSGGSNYGYTF.

The genes are TRBV7-8 and TRBJ2-2, with TRBD1 as a possible D gene (6 bases). The CDR3 loop spans 14 amino acids. V gave up 3 bases and J gave up 3 bases, with 8 bases separating them. The germline V gene has CDR1 SGHVS and CDR2 FQNEAQ. CDR3 DNA sequence: TGTGCCAGCAGCTTTAGACAGGACACCGGGGAGCTGTTTTTT. This codes for CASSFRQDTGELFF.